This T cell receptor (beta chain) was identified in a study of PD-1 blockade in classical Hodgkin lymphoma. Sequencing was performed with immunoSEQ multiplex PCR; in TCRdb, only in-frame clones are kept and a portion is missing. The sample holds 25,000 to 30,000 clones, about 86% seen once. Relapses following autologous stem cell transplantation were seen in all patients, with brentuximab vedotin exposure varying. PBMCs, once thawed, yielded CD8+ T cells isolated by magnetic negative selection. In regard to this clone: Antigen specificity is unknown.

General study findings and limits: Relapsed/refractory patients reportedly had lower baseline diversity than newly diagnosed patients. Those achieving complete response showed baseline diversity like newly diagnosed patients.

This CDR3 is built from 12 residues. Germline values: CDR1 MNHEY, CDR2 SMNVEV (reference sequence). Trimming took off 8 bases at V and 11 bases at J, with 16 bases between the two ends. This material consisted of CD8+ T cells from blood, taken at baseline. This chain links TRBV27 with TRBJ1-5, with D unclear. The receptor comes from a human donor with classical Hodgkin lymphoma. Here the CDR3 DNA reads TGTGCCAGCCGAACGCTCCGGGGATCCCAGCATTTT. This translates into CASRTLRGSQHF.